A selection of T cell receptor beta chains follows, all from one sample in a study of OX40 agonist ivuxolimab in advanced cancers. This table comes from immunoSEQ multiplex PCR, and its TCRdb copy is limited to in-frame clones, with some not included. The sample lists about 72,000 clones; under 85% were seen once. The sequenced sample was CD4+ or CD8+ T cells sorted from blood, obtained in a trial of the OX40 agonist ivuxolimab. All receptors derive from an adult with an advanced solid tumor such as melanoma, head and neck, liver or kidney cancer. Both conserved end residues are part of each CDR3.

V	J	CDR3
TRBV19	TRBJ1-1	CASRLPGLNTEAFF
TRBV2	TRBJ2-2	CASSESRGSTGELFF
TRBV11-2	TRBJ2-7	CASSLGESEQYF
TRBV5-1	TRBJ2-3	CASSPALAGDTDTQYF
TRBV28	TRBJ2-7	CASSGTGGYEQYF
TRBV4-1	TRBJ2-1	CASSQGGTAYNEQFF
TRBV5-1	TRBJ2-3	CASSFTAGKKDTQYF
TRBV19	TRBJ2-5	CASGQSGQETQYF
TRBV5-1	TRBJ2-7	CASSLEGLYEQYF
TRBV6-5	TRBJ1-2	CASSSNYGYTF
TRBV6-5	TRBJ2-7	CASRQQRGSTYEQYF
TRBV4-1	TRBJ2-1	CASSQGELAGVRDEQFF
TRBV13	TRBJ2-2	CASSELAVTGELFF
TRBV2	TRBJ2-1	CASSVRGLAAYNEQFF
TRBV19	TRBJ2-7	CASSIDPGTAEQYF
TRBV10-2	TRBJ2-5	CASSDVAGGPETQYF
TRBV5-6	TRBJ2-7	CASSLTGRSYEQYF
TRBV27	TRBJ2-5	CASKTSSGRQETQYF
TRBV6-1	TRBJ2-1	CASSESPHNFNEQFF
TRBV7-9	TRBJ2-7	CASSLELGEQYF
TRBV19	TRBJ2-2	CASNRQGGSGELFF
TRBV5-1	TRBJ1-1	CASSFEGITEAFF
TRBV18	TRBJ1-1	CASSPPGFKDTEAFF
TRBV11-2	TRBJ1-1	CASSLEGATEAFF
TRBV27	TRBJ2-3	CASSRPPTDTQYF
TRBV7-9	TRBJ1-1	CASSFPGNTEAFF
TRBV29-1	TRBJ1-1	CSAVGATNTEAFF
TRBV19	TRBJ1-5	CASTSGVGPQHF
TRBV21-1	TRBJ2-7	CASPLSHFSYEQYF
TRBV19	TRBJ2-3	CASRTSGRVDTQYF
TRBV5-1	TRBJ2-1	CASSLGLAGGNNEQFF
TRBV4-3	TRBJ2-5	CASSQVATAQETQYF
TRBV4-1	TRBJ2-5	CASSQAPQGLQETQYF
TRBV2	TRBJ1-4	CASTWLRGEKLFF
TRBV2	TRBJ2-5	CASSGGLAGETQYF
TRBV6-6	TRBJ2-7	CASNSRGEYEQYF
TRBV27	TRBJ2-1	CASSSKGTRSLRNEQFF
TRBV5-4	TRBJ2-3	CASSARTHPTDTQYF
TRBV19	TRBJ2-6	CASSMSWAGDRLSGANVLTF
TRBV15	TRBJ1-3	CAASGGDSGNTIYF
TRBV11-2	TRBJ2-7	CASSRQGNTYEQYF
TRBV29-1	TRBJ2-3	CSVFGVSTDTQYF
TRBV5-1	TRBJ1-4	CASTRSGQTNEKLFF
TRBV4-1	TRBJ2-7	CASSRDETGGDYEQYF
TRBV5-1	TRBJ2-3	CASSHQGALAGTTVTDTQYF
TRBV7-8	TRBJ2-3	CASSPLRGGGTDTQYF
TRBV27	TRBJ2-3	CASRALDRLHTDTQYF
TRBV5-1	TRBJ2-1	CASSPDSSSYNEQFF
TRBV11-2	TRBJ2-7	CASSLGQGAYEQYF
TRBV27	TRBJ2-7	CASSFGGTGGVYEQYF
TRBV19	TRBJ2-1	CASSTTSGLGQFF
TRBV28	TRBJ2-3	CASSLAGYRDTDTQYF
TRBV11-2	TRBJ2-5	CASSLGGQETQYF
TRBV10-2	TRBJ2-7	CASSIISRGGNEQYF
TRBV29-1	TRBJ2-1	CSVHRDRTDNEQFF
TRBV5-4	TRBJ2-2	CASSTGLAALNTGELFF
TRBV2	TRBJ2-3	CASRATSDTQYF
TRBV5-1	TRBJ2-1	CASSLGQGYNEQFF
TRBV28	TRBJ2-1	CASRSSGFYNEQFF
TRBV2	TRBJ2-7	CASSDWTRGYEQYF